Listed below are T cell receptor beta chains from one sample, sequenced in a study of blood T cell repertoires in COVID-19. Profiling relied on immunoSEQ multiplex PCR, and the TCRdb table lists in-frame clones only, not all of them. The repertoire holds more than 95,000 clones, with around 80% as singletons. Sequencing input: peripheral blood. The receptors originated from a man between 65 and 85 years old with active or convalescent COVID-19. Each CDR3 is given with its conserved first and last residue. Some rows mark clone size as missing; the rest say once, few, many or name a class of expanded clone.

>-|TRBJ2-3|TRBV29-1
CSAVAGGSTDTQYF
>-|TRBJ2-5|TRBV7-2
CASSLEGLALETQYF
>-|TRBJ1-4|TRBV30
CAWSMARLNEKLFF
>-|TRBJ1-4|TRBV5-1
CASSLARQGANEKLFF
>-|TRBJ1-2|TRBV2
CASSERGQVSASYGYTF
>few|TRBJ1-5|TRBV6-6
CASRGQGRAFQPQHF
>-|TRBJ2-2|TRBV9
CPPTTRQGGPGELFF
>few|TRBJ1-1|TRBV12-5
CASGLSGGTGKERGTEAFF
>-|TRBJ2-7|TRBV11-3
CASTEDSYEQYF
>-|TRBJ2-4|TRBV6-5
CASRGTGGDIQYF
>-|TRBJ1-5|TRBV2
CASSEGHKANQPQHF